These T cell receptor beta chains were read from a single sample in a study of control samples from healthy donors and cancer patients. The table came from immunoSEQ multiplex PCR; TCRdb's copy has only in-frame clones and leaves some out. The table has about 160,000 clones, 70% to 90% seen once; the top ten hold about 12%. Sequenced sample: blood. These receptors were taken from a young man in good health. Each CDR3 is given without its conserved first and last residue. D genes are given only for firm matches.

CDR3,V,D
ASSISSEAF,TRBV19,NA
ASSQDPGGSGNTIY,TRBV4-2,NA
AISDDRVFETQY,TRBV10-3,TRBD1
ASSVWPELNTEAF,TRBV9,NA
ASSLTTNYGYT,TRBV6-6,NA
ASSYAEDATDTQY,TRBV6-2/TRBV6-3,NA
ASSLLGSASKAF,TRBV3-1/TRBV3-2,NA
ASSLDQGETQY,TRBV5-1,NA
ASSTFSGGEDTQY,TRBV7-9,TRBD2
ASGDGSNQPQH,TRBV27,NA
ASSEASGGAEQY,TRBV6-1,TRBD2